This paragraph reports one TCR beta chain. This may arise from a read error, as a much more abundant clone is one base away. The sample comes from a study of CD8 T cells in ankylosing spondylitis. TCRdb passed the 5' RACE reads through MiXCR, listing each CDR3 protein once. The data show about 240,000 distinct CDR3 sequences, approximately 12% seen once. The CDR3 runs to 14 residues. This chain uses TRBV12-3 or TRBV12-4 with TRBJ1-1; D is perhaps TRBD1 (6 bases). The sequenced sample consisted of blood, either unsorted or a sorted T cell fraction (not recorded which). The TCR was taken from a male donor with ankylosing spondylitis or in good health (not recorded which). Here the CDR3 DNA reads TGTACCAGCAGCTACAGGGTGACGAACACTGAAGCTTTCTTT. Amino acids: CTSSYRVTNTEAFF.